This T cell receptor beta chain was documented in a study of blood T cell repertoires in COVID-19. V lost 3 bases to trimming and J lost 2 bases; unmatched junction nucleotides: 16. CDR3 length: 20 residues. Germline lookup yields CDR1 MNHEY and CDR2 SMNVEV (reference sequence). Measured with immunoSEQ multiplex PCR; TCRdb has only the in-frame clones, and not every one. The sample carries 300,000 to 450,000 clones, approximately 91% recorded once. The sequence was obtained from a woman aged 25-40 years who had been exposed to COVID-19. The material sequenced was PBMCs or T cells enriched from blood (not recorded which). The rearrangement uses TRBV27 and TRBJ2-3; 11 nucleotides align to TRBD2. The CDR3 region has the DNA TGTGCCAGCAGTTTTTATCTCGGGACTAGCGGAACTTATATCACAGATACGCAGTATTTT. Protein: CASSFYLGTSGTYITDTQYF.